The 18 T cell receptor beta chains presented below share a single source sample, sequenced in a study of blood T cells in healthy people across ages. Sample-barcoded 5' priming and a J-beta primer mix drove a second PCR of about 7 to 11 cycles. TCRdb independently ran MiXCR on the 5' RACE reads; one entry per CDR3 protein. Of hundreds of thousands of distinct CDR3 sequences listed, roughly 21% were seen once; the top ten hold roughly 3.9%. Sequences were obtained from blood. All receptors come from a man aged 65 to 79 in good health.

The chain carries TRBV5-1 and TRBJ1-4, with D possibly TRBD1 on 5 matching bases. V shed 4 bases and J shed 8 bases, with 12 bases lying between them. CDR1 is SGHRS, CDR2 YFSETQ, per germline. The CDR3 extends over 13 amino acids. The CDR3 DNA reads as TGCGCCAGCAGCGAGGGGCCCAAAGAAAAACTGTTTTTT. Protein sequence: CASSEGPKEKLFF.

On this clonotype: The junction differs from germline at one of its ends, possibly a read error. This chain links TRBV28 with TRBJ2-3, with 7 bases lining up with TRBD2. CDR1 is MDHEN, CDR2 SYDVKM, per germline. CDR3 size: 15 residues. CDR3 residues: CASSLKEVRGETQYF. The DNA for the CDR3 is TGTGCCAGCAGTTTAAAAGAGGTCCGGGGGGAGACCCAGTACTTT.

This clonotype came up a few times. The genes are TRBV6-6 and TRBJ1-2; possibly TRBD1 for D (6 bases). CDR3 length equals 12 residues. Germline V gene sequence: CDR1 MNHNY, CDR2 SVGAGI (reference sequence). V lost 8 bases and J lost 0, with 7 bases in between. CDR3 amino acids: CASGGTNYGYTF. The CDR3 nucleotides read TGTGCCAGCGGGGGCACTAACTATGGCTACACCTTC.

The chain employs TRBV19 and TRBJ1-2; TRBD1 matches at 7 bases. This CDR3 contains 15 residues. Germline V gives CDR1 LNHDA, CDR2 SQIVND (reference sequence). The J segment lost 3 bases and the V segment lost 3 bases, leaving 7 bases of the junction unmatched. CDR3 sequence (DNA): TGTGCCAGTAGTATGGAGGGGGCCGGGGACTATGGCTACACCTTC. Its translation: CASSMEGAGDYGYTF.

The chain couples TRBV10-3 to TRBJ2-3; 7 positions match TRBD1. The CDR3 has 14 amino acids. CDR1 is ENHRY and CDR2 is SYGVKD in the germline V gene. Losses at the gene ends were 9 bases for V and 2 bases for J; bases not matched to a gene: 8. The CDR3 DNA is TGTGCCATTGGACCGGGACAGCTCACAGATACGCAGTATTTT. Its protein is CAIGPGQLTDTQYF.

Remarks on this clonotype: One base away lies a much larger clone, so this may be a sequencing read error. This sequence joins TRBV10-2 and TRBJ2-1; 11 bases align to TRBD2. This CDR3 has 16 residues. Germline CDR1 and CDR2: WSHSY and SAAADI. CDR3 protein: CASSVLAGGSYSEQFF. CDR3 nucleotide sequence: TGCGCCAGCAGTGTGTTAGCGGGAGGGTCCTACAGTGAGCAGTTCTTC.

This clonotype was seen repeatedly, ten times or more. The rearrangement links TRBV29-1 to TRBJ2-1; D ambiguous. The germline CDR1 and CDR2 sequences are SQVTM and ANQGSEA. V was shortened by 6 bases and J by 4 bases, with 16 bases between the two germline ends. This CDR3 contains 14 residues. The CDR3 bases are TGCAGCGTGAGGACCTCAAAGCCTTACAATGAGCAGTTCTTC. This sequence encodes CSVRTSKPYNEQFF.

The chain employs TRBV7-8 and TRBJ2-4; 10 nucleotides agree with TRBD2. This CDR3 has 21 residues. Germline V gene lookup returns CDR1 SGHVS and CDR2 FQNEAQ. The trim removed 0 bases at V and 0 bases at J, leaving 14 bases unmatched. CDR3 sequence (DNA): TGTGCCAGCAGCTTAGCGTCTCCTAGCGGGAGAGGTGGCGGAGCCAAAAACATTCAGTACTTC. Protein product: CASSLASPSGRGGGAKNIQYF. Supplemented by reference TRBV7-8 and TRBJ2-4, the full variable domain reads GAGVSQSPRYKVAKRGQDVALRCDPISGHVSLFWYQQALGQGPEFLTYFQNEAQLDKSGLPSDRFFAERPEGSVSTLKIQRTQQEDSAVYLCASSLASPSGRGGGAKNIQYFGAGTRLSVL.

The V gene is TRBV14, the J gene TRBJ1-2; no reliable D call. CDR3 size: 13 residues. From germline, CDR1 is SGHDN and CDR2 FVKESK. The ends were cut back, 1 base at V and 8 bases at J, with 11 bases in the middle. As DNA, the CDR3 is TGTGCCAGCAGCCAAGTGCCCAACCAGGGCTACACCTTC. Protein: CASSQVPNQGYTF.

The chain employs TRBV20-1 and TRBJ2-3; D tentatively reads TRBD1 or TRBD2 (6 bases each). CDR1 is DFQATT, CDR2 SNEGSKA, per germline (reference sequence). This CDR3 spans 12 amino acids. V lost 3 bases and J lost 6, with 10 bases in between. The chain's CDR3 is CSARRGEDTQYF. In DNA, the CDR3 is TGCAGTGCTAGGAGGGGGGAGGATACGCAGTATTTT.

The J gene is TRBJ2-4, the V gene TRBV24-1, with 7 bases aligning to TRBD2. Germline-derived CDR1 and CDR2 are KGHDR and SFDVKD. This CDR3 has 18 residues. The V gene end was trimmed by 2 bases and the J gene end by 0 bases; junction bases not matched to a gene: 9. In DNA form, the CDR3 reads TGTGCCACCAGTGATTGGCGGGAGCCTCTCCTAGCCAAAAACATTCAGTACTTC. It codes for CATSDWREPLLAKNIQYF.

This clonotype was observed a single time. V gene TRBV6-1 combines with J gene TRBJ2-7; a weak D match, TRBD2 (6 bases). V lost 1 base to trimming and J lost 2 bases, with 12 bases between them. The V gene's germline CDR1 is MNHNS and CDR2 SASEGT. The CDR3 consists of 15 residues. The CDR3 DNA is TGTGCCAGCAGTGAAGTGGGAGGCCCTACCTACGAGCAGTACTTC. It is translated as CASSEVGGPTYEQYF.

V usage is TRBV4-3 and J usage is TRBJ2-5; no clear D. Trimming shortened V by 4 bases and J by 0 bases, and 21 bases separated the two germline ends. This CDR3 spans 18 amino acids. Germline V gene data show CDR1 as LGHNA and CDR2 as YSLEER. The CDR3 loop is CASSREYCRRWYQETQYF. In DNA, the CDR3 is TGCGCCAGCAGCCGAGAATACTGCAGACGATGGTACCAAGAGACCCAGTACTTC.

This chain joins TRBV12-3 or TRBV12-4 and TRBJ2-2, with D hard to call. The CDR3 totals 15 residues. The germline V and J ends were trimmed by 1 base and 7 bases, with 13 bases remaining between them. This CDR3 reads CASSLVGSKGGELFF. The CDR3 region has the DNA TGTGCCAGCAGTTTAGTGGGGTCAAAGGGCGGGGAGCTGTTTTTT.

V and J are TRBV10-3 and TRBJ2-7; tentatively, D is TRBD1 or TRBD2 (5 bases each). Deletions cut 3 bases from V and 7 bases from J, with 16 bases between. The CDR3 contains 14 residues. Germline V gives CDR1 ENHRY, CDR2 SYGVKD. In nucleotides, the CDR3 is TGTGCCATCAGTGAAAGGACAATACCGGGGGAGCAGTACTTC. Encoded protein: CAISERTIPGEQYF.

This clonotype was counted only a few times. V usage is TRBV20-1 and J usage is TRBJ1-1, with no clear D. The germline CDR1 and CDR2 sequences are DFQATT and SNEGSKA (reference sequence). This CDR3 is 11 amino acids long. V was cut by 2 bases and J by 8 bases, with 9 bases left in between. Here the CDR3 reads CSARIRSEAFF. CDR3 DNA sequence: TGCAGTGCTAGAATTCGGTCCGAAGCTTTCTTT.

This clonotype was detected a few times. At one end, the junction sequence differs from germline, possibly due to a read error. The chain joins TRBV28 to TRBJ2-7, with D tentatively TRBD2 (5 bases). Germline CDR1 is MDHEN and CDR2 is SYDVKM. The CDR3 loop spans 12 amino acids. The CDR3, as DNA: TGTGCCTGCAGTCTACAGCGGTACGAGCAGTACTTC. Residues: CACSLQRYEQYF. Full variable domain (missing parts from reference TRBV28 and TRBJ2-7): DVKVTQSSRYLVKRTGEKVFLECVQDMDHENMFWYRQDPGLGLRLIYFSYDVKMKEKGDIPEGYSVSREKKERFSLILESASTNQTSMYLCACSLQRYEQYFGPGTRLTVT.

This chain joins TRBV12-3 or TRBV12-4 and TRBJ2-2; TRBD1 aligns across 7 bases. This CDR3 contains 15 residues. Trimming at V came to 5 bases and at J to 5 bases, leaving 8 bases not matched to a gene. The CDR3 sequence: CASSGQSQGTGELFF. In DNA form, the CDR3 reads TGTGCCAGCAGTGGCCAATCACAGGGGACCGGGGAGCTGTTTTTT.